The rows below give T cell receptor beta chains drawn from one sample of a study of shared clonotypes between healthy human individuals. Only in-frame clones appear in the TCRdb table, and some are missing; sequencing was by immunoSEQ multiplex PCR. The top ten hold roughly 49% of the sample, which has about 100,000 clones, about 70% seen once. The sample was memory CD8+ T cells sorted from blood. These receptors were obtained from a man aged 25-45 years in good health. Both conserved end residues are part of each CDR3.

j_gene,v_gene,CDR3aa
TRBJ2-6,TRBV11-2,CASSLFFAGANVLTF
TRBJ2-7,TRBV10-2,CASTRDRDSYEQYF
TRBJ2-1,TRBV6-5,CASSSGTGGYEQFF
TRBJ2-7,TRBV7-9,CASSFGPSYEQYF
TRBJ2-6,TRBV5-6,CASSGWSSGANVLTF
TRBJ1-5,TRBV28,CASSRDIRPQHF
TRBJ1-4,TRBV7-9,CASSATGQNEKLFF
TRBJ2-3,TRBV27,CASSRSRAQAQYF
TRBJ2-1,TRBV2,CASSGGGKSWTSGGYSEQFF
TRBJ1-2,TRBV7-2,CASSPRSDGYTF
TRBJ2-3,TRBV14,CASSQDRTWRRSGFTDTQYF
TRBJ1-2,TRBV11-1,CASSSRGYYGYTF
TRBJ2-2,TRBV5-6,CASSFGTAGELFF
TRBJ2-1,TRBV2,CASSQEVDNEQFF
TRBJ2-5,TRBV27,CASSEMGRQETQYF
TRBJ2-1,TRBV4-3,CASSQDSGTGEGEQFF
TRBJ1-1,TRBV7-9,CASSLRRTGRGTEAFF
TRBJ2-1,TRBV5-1,CASSAALVGSYNEQFF
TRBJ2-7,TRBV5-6,CASSSGDRVYEQYF
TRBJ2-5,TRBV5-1,CASSLTSGRGETQYF
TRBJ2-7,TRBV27,CASSFTTGEIYEQYF
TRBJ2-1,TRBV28,CASSLWASYNEQFF
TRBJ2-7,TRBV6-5,CASRSDRAYEQYF
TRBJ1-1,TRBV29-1,CSGAPGWAMNTEAFF
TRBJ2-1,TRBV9,CASSGGGYKSSYNEQFF
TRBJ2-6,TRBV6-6,CASSYPQGGENVLTF
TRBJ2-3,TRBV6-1,CASSGLARRDTQYF
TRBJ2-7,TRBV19,CAFSGLAGEEQYF
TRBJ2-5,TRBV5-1,CASSLDPSGIQETQYF
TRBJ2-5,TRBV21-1,CASSSHSGGRAETQYF
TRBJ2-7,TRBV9,CASSVGVGTSVDEQYF
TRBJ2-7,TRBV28,CASSGRARGPYEQYF
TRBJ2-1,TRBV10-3,CAISDRDFNNEQFF
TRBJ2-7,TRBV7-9,CATRAGGTGGLSYEQYF
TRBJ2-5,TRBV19,CASSPQRLAGGETQYF
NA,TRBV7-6,CASSFSGAGEQYF
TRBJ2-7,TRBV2,CASSEAPFGYEQYF
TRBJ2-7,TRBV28,CASSQVNYEQYF
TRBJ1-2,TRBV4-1,CASSQNFQGVNYGYTF
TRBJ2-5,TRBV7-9,CASSFPTSGRETQYF
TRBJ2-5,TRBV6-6,CASSYGLGGYQETQYF
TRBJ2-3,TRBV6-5,CASRLATRTDTQYF